One sample yielded the 17 T cell receptor beta chains listed below, sequenced in a study of blood T cell repertoires in COVID-19. Measured with immunoSEQ multiplex PCR; TCRdb has only the in-frame clones, and not every one. The sample holds about 140,000 clones, 79% seen once. The sample was peripheral blood. These receptor sequences come from a man aged 55 to 70 with acute or convalescent COVID-19.

The genes are TRBV21-1 and TRBJ2-7; TRBD1, the table's D call, lacks a check against the DNA. TRBV21-1 is flagged as a pseudogene. The length of the CDR3 is 16 residues. The DNA for the CDR3 is TGTGCCAGCAGCAAAGCGCTGGGGGACAGGGCCTACGAGCAGTACTTC. It encodes CASSKALGDRAYEQYF.

The chain has TRBV2 and TRBJ1-3; D uncertain. This CDR3 has 13 amino acids. V was shortened by 6 bases and J by 7 bases, with 13 bases between the two germline ends. Germline V gene data show CDR1 as SNHLY and CDR2 as FYNNEI. The CDR3 nucleotides are TGTGCCAGCAGGGAGGCGGTCAGGAACACCATATATTTT. As protein: CASREAVRNTIYF. Full variable domain (rest looked up from reference TRBV2 and TRBJ1-3): EPEVTQTPSHQVTQMGQEVILRCVPISNHLYFYWYRQILGQKVEFLVSFYNNEISEKSEIFDDQFSVERPDGSNFTLKIRSTKLEDSAMYFCASREAVRNTIYFGEGSWLTVV.

The chain combines TRBV28 with TRBJ2-1, with 9 positions matching TRBD2. CDR1 and CDR2 from the germline V gene are MDHEN and SYDVKM. The CDR3 runs to 17 residues. V lost 6 bases to trimming and J lost 5 bases; unmatched junction nucleotides: 14. The DNA of the CDR3 is TGTGCCAGCAGCCACAGATTGCTAGCGGGGAGGAACAATGAGCAGTTCTTC. It yields the protein CASSHRLLAGRNNEQFF.

This clone was counted between two and nine times. The rearrangement uses TRBV10-2 and TRBJ1-4; D gene ambiguous. The CDR3 has 15 residues. V lost 2 bases and J lost 0, with 7 bases in between. CDR1 is WSHSY and CDR2 is SAAADI in the germline V gene. The CDR3 sequence: CASSESIATNEKLFF. For the CDR3, the DNA is TGCGCCAGCAGTGAGAGCATTGCAACTAATGAAAAACTGTTTTTT.

The chain has TRBV28 and TRBJ1-5; D gene uncertain. Trimming took 6 bases from V and 3 from J, leaving 9 bases between them. CDR3 size: 13 residues. In germline, CDR1 is MDHEN, CDR2 SYDVKM. CDR3 in amino acids: CASRELLNQPQHF. Written as DNA, the CDR3 is TGTGCCAGCAGAGAACTGCTCAATCAGCCCCAGCATTTT.

The chain uses TRBV27 and TRBJ2-1, with D hard to call. Deletions cut 5 bases from V and 5 bases from J, with 16 bases between. The CDR3 covers 15 residues. From germline, CDR1 is MNHEY and CDR2 SMNVEV (reference sequence). CDR3 protein: CASSRSWLANNEQFF. The CDR3 DNA reads as TGTGCCAGCAGTCGAAGTTGGTTAGCCAACAATGAGCAGTTCTTC.

The chain employs TRBV16 and TRBJ2-1, with a possible D match to TRBD2 (6 bases). Germline lookup yields CDR1 KGHSY and CDR2 FQNENV. With 3 bases removed from V and 9 bases from J, the gap between germline ends came to 15 bases. The CDR3 spans 14 residues. This chain's CDR3 is CASSQPLGGAEQFF. In nucleotides, the CDR3 is TGTGCCAGCAGCCAGCCGCTGGGGGGAGCTGAGCAGTTCTTC.

The chain combines TRBV19 with TRBJ2-1, with 11 bases fitting TRBD2. Trimming removed 2 bases from V and 7 bases from J; junction bases left unmatched: 1. Germline CDR1 reads LNHDA; CDR2 reads SQIVND (reference sequence). This CDR3 is 14 amino acids long. CDR3 nucleotides: TGTGCCAGTAGTATACTAGCGGGAGGTAATGAGCAGTTCTTC. Encoded protein: CASSILAGGNEQFF.

This clone was counted many times. V is TRBV27 and J is TRBJ2-7; 7 bases map to TRBD2. The CDR3 is 14 residues long. CDR1 is MNHEY, CDR2 SMNVEV, per germline (reference sequence). V was pared by 2 bases and J by 3 bases, with 4 bases of the junction left unmatched. The CDR3 sequence is CASSLGGERYEQYF. The DNA of the CDR3 is TGTGCCAGCAGTTTAGGGGGGGAACGCTACGAGCAGTACTTC.

V and J are TRBV5-5 and TRBJ1-6; TRBD1 aligns across 7 bases. The germline gives CDR1 SGHKS, CDR2 YYEKEE (reference sequence). The junction had 3 bases not matched to a gene; V was cut back by 4 bases and J by 5 bases. This CDR3 is built from 14 residues. The CDR3 bases are TGTGCCAGCAGCCCGGGGACAGATAATTCACCCCTCCACTTT. It yields the protein CASSPGTDNSPLHF. The full variable domain, completed using reference TRBV5-5 and TRBJ1-6, is DAGVTQSPTHLIKTRGQQVTLRCSPISGHKSVSWYQQVLGQGPQFIFQYYEKEERGRGNFPDRFSARQFPNYSSELNVNALLLGDSALYLCASSPGTDNSPLHFGNGTRLTVT.

This clone was seen just once. The gene calls are TRBV12-3 or TRBV12-4 and TRBJ2-5; weak D call: TRBD2 (5 bases). V was shortened by 3 bases and J by 4 bases, with 9 bases between the two germline ends. CDR3 length equals 13 residues. CDR3: CASSFKAGETQYF. The CDR3 DNA is TGTGCCAGCAGTTTTAAGGCGGGAGAGACCCAGTACTTC.

The chain employs TRBV11-2 and TRBJ2-7, with a possible D match to TRBD2 (5 bases). Germline CDR1 is SGHAT and CDR2 is FQNNGV. The CDR3 contains 14 residues. The V and J ends lost 0 bases and 3 bases respectively, with 9 bases between them. CDR3 nucleotides: TGTGCCAGCAGCTTAGATCCCGGGAACTACGAGCAGTACTTC. This gives the protein CASSLDPGNYEQYF.

The chain links TRBV2 to TRBJ1-2, with D maybe TRBD1 (5 bases). CDR3 length equals 12 residues. Germline CDR1 SNHLY, CDR2 FYNNEI. Trimming took off 4 bases at V and 6 bases at J, with 9 bases between the two ends. The CDR3 loop reads CASSAAGNGYTF. In DNA, the CDR3 is TGTGCCAGCAGTGCGGCAGGGAATGGCTACACCTTC.

V and J are TRBV28 and TRBJ1-6, with D hard to call. CDR3 length equals 15 residues. Germline CDR1 and CDR2: MDHEN and SYDVKM. Trimming pared 1 base from V and 5 bases from J, leaving 9 bases between. For the CDR3, the DNA is TGTGCCAGCAGTTTATTCCCCGGAGATAATTCACCCCTCCACTTT. This encodes CASSLFPGDNSPLHF. Filled out from reference TRBV28 and TRBJ1-6, the complete variable domain reads DVKVTQSSRYLVKRTGEKVFLECVQDMDHENMFWYRQDPGLGLRLIYFSYDVKMKEKGDIPEGYSVSREKKERFSLILESASTNQTSMYLCASSLFPGDNSPLHFGNGTRLTVT.

The chain is built from TRBV6-5 and TRBJ1-3; D remains unclear. With 8 bases removed from V and 6 bases from J, the gap between germline ends came to 14 bases. The germline V gene encodes CDR1 MNHEY and CDR2 SVGAGI. This CDR3 comprises 13 residues. The CDR3 here is CASYLGGINTIYF. CDR3 sequence (DNA): TGTGCCAGCTATTTGGGCGGGATAAACACCATATATTTT.

This sequence joins TRBV18 and TRBJ1-5; D ambiguous. Germline CDR1 is KGHSH and CDR2 is LQKENI. Trimming cost V 4 bases and J 3 bases, with 7 bases left between them. This CDR3 is 13 amino acids long. CDR3 in DNA: TGTGCCAGCTCACGAGAGCCCAATCAGCCCCAGCATTTT. Residues: CASSREPNQPQHF.

The chain recombines TRBV7-2 with TRBJ2-7; TRBD2 might be the D (6 bases). CDR1 and CDR2 from the germline V gene are SGHTA and FQGNSA. The CDR3 is made up of 14 amino acids. Trimming removed 5 bases from V and 6 bases from J, with 17 bases in between. DNA for the CDR3: TGTGCCAGCAGCAAGGGTCGGGGACTCATCGAGCAGTACTTC. Protein: CASSKGRGLIEQYF.